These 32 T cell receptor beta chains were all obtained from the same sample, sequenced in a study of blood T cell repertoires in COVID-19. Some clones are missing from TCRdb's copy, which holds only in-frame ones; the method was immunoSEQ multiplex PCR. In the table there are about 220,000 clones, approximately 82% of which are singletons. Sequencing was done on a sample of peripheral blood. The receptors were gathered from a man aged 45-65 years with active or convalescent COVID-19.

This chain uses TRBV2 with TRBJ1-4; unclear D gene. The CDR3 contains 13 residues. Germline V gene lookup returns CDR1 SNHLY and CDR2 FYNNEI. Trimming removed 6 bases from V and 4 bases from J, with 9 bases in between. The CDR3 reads CASSRGNNEKLFF. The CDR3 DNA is TGTGCCAGCAGCAGAGGGAATAATGAAAAACTGTTTTTT. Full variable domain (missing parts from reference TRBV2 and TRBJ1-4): EPEVTQTPSHQVTQMGQEVILRCVPISNHLYFYWYRQILGQKVEFLVSFYNNEISEKSEIFDDQFSVERPDGSNFTLKIRSTKLEDSAMYFCASSRGNNEKLFFGSGTQLSVL.

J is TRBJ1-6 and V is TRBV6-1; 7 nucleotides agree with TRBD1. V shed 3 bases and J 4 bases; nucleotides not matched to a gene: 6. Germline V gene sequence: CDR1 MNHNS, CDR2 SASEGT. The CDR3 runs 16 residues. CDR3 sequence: CASSDLGDRYNSPLHF. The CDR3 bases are TGTGCCAGCAGTGATTTGGGGGACAGATATAATTCACCCCTCCACTTT.

The CDR3 region is CASSLGGGAFF. The CDR3 nucleotides read TGTGCCAGCAGTTTGGGAGGGGGGGCTTTCTTT. The rearrangement uses TRBV28 and TRBJ1-1; weak D call: TRBD1 (6 bases). The CDR3 spans 11 residues. Germline V gene data show CDR1 as MDHEN and CDR2 as SYDVKM. Deletions cut 3 bases from V and 11 bases from J, with 10 bases between. The full variable domain, with the rest looked up from reference TRBV28 and TRBJ1-1, is DVKVTQSSRYLVKRTGEKVFLECVQDMDHENMFWYRQDPGLGLRLIYFSYDVKMKEKGDIPEGYSVSREKKERFSLILESASTNQTSMYLCASSLGGGAFFGQGTRLTVV.

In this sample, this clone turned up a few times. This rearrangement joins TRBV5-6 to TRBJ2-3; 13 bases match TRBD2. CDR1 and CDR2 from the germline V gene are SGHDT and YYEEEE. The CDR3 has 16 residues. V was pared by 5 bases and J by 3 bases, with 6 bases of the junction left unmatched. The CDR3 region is CASSGLAGVRTDTQYF. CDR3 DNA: TGTGCCAGCAGTGGACTAGCGGGAGTACGGACAGATACGCAGTATTTT.

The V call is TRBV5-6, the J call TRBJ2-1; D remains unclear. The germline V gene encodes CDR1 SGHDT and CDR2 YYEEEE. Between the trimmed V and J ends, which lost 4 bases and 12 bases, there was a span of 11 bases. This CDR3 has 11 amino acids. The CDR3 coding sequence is TGTGCCAGCAGCCGCGGTAAAAGGCAGTTCTTC. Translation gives CASSRGKRQFF. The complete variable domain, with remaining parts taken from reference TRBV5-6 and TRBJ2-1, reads DAGVTQSPTHLIKTRGQQVTLRCSPKSGHDTVSWYQQALGQGPQFIFQYYEEEERQRGNFPDRFSGHQFPNYSSELNVNALLLGDSALYLCASSRGKRQFFGPGTRLTVL.

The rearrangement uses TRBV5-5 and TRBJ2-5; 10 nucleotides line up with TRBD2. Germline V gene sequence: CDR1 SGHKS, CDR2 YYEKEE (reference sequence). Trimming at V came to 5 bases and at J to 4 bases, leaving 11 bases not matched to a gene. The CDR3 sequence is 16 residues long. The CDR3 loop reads CASSPGLAQGVETQYF. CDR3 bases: TGTGCCAGCAGTCCGGGACTAGCGCAGGGGGTAGAGACCCAGTACTTC.

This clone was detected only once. The chain's CDR3 is CASSPRRNEQFF. As DNA, the CDR3 is TGTGCCAGCAGTCCGAGGCGGAATGAGCAGTTCTTC. The chain combines TRBV6-2 or TRBV6-3 with TRBJ2-1; D is unclear. Trimming took off 5 bases at V and 7 bases at J, with 9 bases between the two ends. CDR1 and CDR2 from the germline V gene are MNHEY and SVGEGT. The CDR3 has 12 residues.

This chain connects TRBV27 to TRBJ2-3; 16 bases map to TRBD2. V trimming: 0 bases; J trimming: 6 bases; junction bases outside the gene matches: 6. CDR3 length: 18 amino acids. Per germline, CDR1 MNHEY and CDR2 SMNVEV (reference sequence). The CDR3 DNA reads TGTGCCAGCAGTTTATCGGGACTAGCGGGAGGGGGCGGGGATACGCAGTATTTT. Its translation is CASSLSGLAGGGGDTQYF.

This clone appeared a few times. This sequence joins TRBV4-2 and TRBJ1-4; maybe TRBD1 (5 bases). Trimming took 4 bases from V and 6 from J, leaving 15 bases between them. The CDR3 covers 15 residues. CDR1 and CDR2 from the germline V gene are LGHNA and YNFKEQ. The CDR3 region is CASSRGGVGDEKLFF. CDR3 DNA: TGTGCCAGCAGCCGCGGGGGGGTCGGGGATGAAAAACTGTTTTTT.

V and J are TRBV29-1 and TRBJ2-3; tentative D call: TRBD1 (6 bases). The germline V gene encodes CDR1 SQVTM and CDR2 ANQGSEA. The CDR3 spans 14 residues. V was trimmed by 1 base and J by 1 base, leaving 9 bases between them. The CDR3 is CSVEGDTGTDTQYF. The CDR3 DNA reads TGCAGCGTTGAAGGGGACACAGGCACAGATACGCAGTATTTT.

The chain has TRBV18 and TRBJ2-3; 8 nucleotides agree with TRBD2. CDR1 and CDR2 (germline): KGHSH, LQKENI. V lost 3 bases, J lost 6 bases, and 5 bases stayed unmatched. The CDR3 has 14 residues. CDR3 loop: CASSPLAGPDTQYF. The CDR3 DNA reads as TGTGCCAGCTCACCCTTAGCGGGACCGGATACGCAGTATTTT.

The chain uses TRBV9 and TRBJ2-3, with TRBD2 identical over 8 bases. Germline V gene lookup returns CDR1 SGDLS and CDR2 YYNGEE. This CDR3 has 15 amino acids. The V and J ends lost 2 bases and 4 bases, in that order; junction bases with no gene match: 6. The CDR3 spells CASSVFGLAADTQYF. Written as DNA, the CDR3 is TGTGCCAGCAGCGTTTTCGGACTAGCCGCAGATACGCAGTATTTT.

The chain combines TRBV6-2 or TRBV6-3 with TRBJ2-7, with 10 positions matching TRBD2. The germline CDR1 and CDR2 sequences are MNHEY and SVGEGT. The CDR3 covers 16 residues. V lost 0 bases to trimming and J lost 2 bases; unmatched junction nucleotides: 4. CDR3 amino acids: CASSYSRTSGPYEQYF. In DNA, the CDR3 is TGTGCCAGCAGTTACTCGAGGACTAGCGGTCCCTACGAGCAGTACTTC.

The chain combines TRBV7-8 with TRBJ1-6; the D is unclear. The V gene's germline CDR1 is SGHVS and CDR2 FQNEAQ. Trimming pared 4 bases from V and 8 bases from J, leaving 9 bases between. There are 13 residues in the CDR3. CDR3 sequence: CASSSLRYSPLHF. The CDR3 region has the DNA TGTGCCAGCAGCTCTCTACGGTATTCACCCCTCCACTTT.

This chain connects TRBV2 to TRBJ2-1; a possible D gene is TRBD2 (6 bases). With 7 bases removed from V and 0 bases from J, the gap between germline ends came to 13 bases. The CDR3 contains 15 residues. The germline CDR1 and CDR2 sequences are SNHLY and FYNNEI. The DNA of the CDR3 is TGTGCCAGCAAAGGGGAGACTAGCTCCTACAATGAGCAGTTCTTC. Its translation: CASKGETSSYNEQFF.

The chain's CDR3 is CASSRTSGSYYEQYF. CDR3 DNA: TGCGCCAGCAGCCGTACTAGCGGGAGCTACTACGAGCAGTACTTC. The chain carries TRBV5-1 and TRBJ2-7; 11 bases line up with TRBD2. CDR3 length: 15 amino acids. J lost 3 bases, V lost 4 bases, and 6 bases had no gene match. The germline V gene has CDR1 SGHRS and CDR2 YFSETQ.

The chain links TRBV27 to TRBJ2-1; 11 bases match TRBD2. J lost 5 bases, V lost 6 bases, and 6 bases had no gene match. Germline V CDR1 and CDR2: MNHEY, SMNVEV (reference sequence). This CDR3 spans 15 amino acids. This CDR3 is CASSKLAGADNEQFF. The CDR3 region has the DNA TGTGCCAGCAGCAAACTAGCGGGGGCTGACAATGAGCAGTTCTTC.

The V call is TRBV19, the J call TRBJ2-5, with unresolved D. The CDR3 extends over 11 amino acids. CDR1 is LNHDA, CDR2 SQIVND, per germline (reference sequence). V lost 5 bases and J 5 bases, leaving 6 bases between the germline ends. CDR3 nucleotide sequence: TGTGCCAGTAGTGTCGGGGAGACCCAGTACTTC. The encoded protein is CASSVGETQYF.

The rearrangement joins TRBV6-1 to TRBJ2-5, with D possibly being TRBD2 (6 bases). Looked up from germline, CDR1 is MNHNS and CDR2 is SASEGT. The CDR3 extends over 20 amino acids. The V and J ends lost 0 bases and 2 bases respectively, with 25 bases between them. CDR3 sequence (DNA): TGTGCCAGCAGTGAAGCGCTCTGGGTCTACTCAGCGGGCCAGCAAGAGACCCAGTACTTC. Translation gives CASSEALWVYSAGQQETQYF.

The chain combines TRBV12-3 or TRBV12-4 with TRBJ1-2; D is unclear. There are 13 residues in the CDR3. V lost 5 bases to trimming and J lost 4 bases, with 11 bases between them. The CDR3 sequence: CASSPDSGYGYTF. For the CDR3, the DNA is TGTGCCAGCAGTCCGGATTCGGGCTATGGCTACACCTTC.

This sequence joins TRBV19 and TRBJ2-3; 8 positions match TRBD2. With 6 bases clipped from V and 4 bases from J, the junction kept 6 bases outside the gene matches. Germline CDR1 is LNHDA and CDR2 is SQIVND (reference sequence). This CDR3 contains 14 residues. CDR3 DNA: TGTGCCAGTAGCCCGGGACTAGGGGCAGATACGCAGTATTTT. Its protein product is CASSPGLGADTQYF.

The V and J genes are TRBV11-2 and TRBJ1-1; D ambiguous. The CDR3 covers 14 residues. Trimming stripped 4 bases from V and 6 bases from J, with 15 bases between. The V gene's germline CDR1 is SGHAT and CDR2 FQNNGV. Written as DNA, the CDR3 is TGTGCCAGCAGCTCCCTTGAGGGTAATGCTGAAGCTTTCTTT. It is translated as CASSSLEGNAEAFF.

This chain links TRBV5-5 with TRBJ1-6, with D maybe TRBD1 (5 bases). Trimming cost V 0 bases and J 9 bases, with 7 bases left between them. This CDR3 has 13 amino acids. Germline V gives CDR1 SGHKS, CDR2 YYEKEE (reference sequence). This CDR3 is CASSLEGFSPLHF. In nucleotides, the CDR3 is TGTGCCAGCAGCTTGGAGGGGTTTTCACCCCTCCACTTT.

CDR3 amino acids: CASSRGAGGFNEQYV. CDR3 sequence (DNA): TGTGCCAGTAGTAGAGGCGCAGGGGGCTTCAACGAGCAGTACGTC. The V gene is TRBV19, the J gene TRBJ2-7, with 8 nucleotides matching TRBD1. The junction had 10 bases not matched to a gene; V was cut back by 4 bases and J by 5 bases. Looked up from germline, CDR1 is LNHDA and CDR2 is SQIVND (reference sequence). The CDR3 sequence is 15 residues long.

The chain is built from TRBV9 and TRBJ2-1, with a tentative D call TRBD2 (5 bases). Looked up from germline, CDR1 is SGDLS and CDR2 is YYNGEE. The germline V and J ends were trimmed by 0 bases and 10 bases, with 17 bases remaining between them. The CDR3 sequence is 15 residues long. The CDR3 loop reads CASSVGGSRVGEQFF. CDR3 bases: TGTGCCAGCAGCGTAGGTGGGAGCCGGGTAGGGGAGCAGTTCTTC. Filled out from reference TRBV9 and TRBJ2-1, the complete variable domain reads DSGVTQTPKHLITATGQRVTLRCSPRSGDLSVYWYQQSLDQGLQFLIQYYNGEERAKGNILERFSAQQFPDLHSELNLSSLELGDSALYFCASSVGGSRVGEQFFGPGTRLTVL.

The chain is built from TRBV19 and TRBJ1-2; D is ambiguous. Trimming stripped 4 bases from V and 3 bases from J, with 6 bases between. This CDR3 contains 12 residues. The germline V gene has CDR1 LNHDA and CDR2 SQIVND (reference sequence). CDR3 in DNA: TGTGCCAGTAGTAACTCATACTATGGCTACACCTTC. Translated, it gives CASSNSYYGYTF.

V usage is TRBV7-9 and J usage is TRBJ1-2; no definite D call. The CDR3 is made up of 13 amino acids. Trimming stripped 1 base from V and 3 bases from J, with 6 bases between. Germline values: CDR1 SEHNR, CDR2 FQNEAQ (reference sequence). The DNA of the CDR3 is TGTGCCAGCAGCTTAGACAGCTACTATGGCTACACCTTC. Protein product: CASSLDSYYGYTF.

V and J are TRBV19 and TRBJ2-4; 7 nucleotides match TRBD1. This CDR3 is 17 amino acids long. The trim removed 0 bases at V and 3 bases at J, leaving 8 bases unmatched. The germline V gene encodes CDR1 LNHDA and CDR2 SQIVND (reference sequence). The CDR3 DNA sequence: TGTGCCAGTAGTATAGAAGGTCACGGGACAGTCAAAAACATTCAGTACTTC. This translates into CASSIEGHGTVKNIQYF.

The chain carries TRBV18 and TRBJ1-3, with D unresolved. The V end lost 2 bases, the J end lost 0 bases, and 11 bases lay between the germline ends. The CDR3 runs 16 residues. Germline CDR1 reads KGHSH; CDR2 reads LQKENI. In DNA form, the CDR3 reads TGTGCCAGCTCACCAGGCAGGCCCAACTCTGGAAACACCATATATTTT. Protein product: CASSPGRPNSGNTIYF.

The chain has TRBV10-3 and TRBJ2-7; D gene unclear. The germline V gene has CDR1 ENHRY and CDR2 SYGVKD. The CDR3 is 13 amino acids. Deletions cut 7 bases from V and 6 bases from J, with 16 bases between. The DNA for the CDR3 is TGTGCCATCACCCCGATCACTACGTTCGAGCAGTACTTC. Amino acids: CAITPITTFEQYF.

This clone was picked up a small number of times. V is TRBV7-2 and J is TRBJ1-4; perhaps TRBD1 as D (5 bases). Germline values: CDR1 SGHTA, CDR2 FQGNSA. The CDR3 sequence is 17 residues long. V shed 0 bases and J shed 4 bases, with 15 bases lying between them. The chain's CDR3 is CASSLAGGARGNEKLFF. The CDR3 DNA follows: TGTGCCAGCAGCTTAGCGGGCGGGGCGCGCGGTAATGAAAAACTGTTTTTT.

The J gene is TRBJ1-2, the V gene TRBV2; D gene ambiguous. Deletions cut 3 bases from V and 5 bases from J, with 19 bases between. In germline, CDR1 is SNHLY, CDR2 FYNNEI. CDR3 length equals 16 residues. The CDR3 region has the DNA TGTGCCAGCAGTGAGGAAGGATCCATCGTCGGGTATGGCTACACCTTC. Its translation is CASSEEGSIVGYGYTF.